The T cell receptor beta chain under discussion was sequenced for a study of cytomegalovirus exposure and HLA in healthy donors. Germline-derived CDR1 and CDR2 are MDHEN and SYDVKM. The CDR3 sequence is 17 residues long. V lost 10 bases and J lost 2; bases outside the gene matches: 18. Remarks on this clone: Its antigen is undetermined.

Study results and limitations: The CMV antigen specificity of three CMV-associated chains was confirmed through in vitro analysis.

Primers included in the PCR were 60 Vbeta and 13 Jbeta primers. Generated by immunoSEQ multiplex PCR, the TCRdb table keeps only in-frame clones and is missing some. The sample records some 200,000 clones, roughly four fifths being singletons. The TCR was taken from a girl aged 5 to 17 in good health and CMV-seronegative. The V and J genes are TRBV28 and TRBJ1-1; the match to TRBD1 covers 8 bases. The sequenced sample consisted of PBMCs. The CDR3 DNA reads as TGTGCCATAGACAGGGGCATGATAGCGCGGGGCAACACTGAAGCTTTCTTT. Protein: CAIDRGMIARGNTEAFF.